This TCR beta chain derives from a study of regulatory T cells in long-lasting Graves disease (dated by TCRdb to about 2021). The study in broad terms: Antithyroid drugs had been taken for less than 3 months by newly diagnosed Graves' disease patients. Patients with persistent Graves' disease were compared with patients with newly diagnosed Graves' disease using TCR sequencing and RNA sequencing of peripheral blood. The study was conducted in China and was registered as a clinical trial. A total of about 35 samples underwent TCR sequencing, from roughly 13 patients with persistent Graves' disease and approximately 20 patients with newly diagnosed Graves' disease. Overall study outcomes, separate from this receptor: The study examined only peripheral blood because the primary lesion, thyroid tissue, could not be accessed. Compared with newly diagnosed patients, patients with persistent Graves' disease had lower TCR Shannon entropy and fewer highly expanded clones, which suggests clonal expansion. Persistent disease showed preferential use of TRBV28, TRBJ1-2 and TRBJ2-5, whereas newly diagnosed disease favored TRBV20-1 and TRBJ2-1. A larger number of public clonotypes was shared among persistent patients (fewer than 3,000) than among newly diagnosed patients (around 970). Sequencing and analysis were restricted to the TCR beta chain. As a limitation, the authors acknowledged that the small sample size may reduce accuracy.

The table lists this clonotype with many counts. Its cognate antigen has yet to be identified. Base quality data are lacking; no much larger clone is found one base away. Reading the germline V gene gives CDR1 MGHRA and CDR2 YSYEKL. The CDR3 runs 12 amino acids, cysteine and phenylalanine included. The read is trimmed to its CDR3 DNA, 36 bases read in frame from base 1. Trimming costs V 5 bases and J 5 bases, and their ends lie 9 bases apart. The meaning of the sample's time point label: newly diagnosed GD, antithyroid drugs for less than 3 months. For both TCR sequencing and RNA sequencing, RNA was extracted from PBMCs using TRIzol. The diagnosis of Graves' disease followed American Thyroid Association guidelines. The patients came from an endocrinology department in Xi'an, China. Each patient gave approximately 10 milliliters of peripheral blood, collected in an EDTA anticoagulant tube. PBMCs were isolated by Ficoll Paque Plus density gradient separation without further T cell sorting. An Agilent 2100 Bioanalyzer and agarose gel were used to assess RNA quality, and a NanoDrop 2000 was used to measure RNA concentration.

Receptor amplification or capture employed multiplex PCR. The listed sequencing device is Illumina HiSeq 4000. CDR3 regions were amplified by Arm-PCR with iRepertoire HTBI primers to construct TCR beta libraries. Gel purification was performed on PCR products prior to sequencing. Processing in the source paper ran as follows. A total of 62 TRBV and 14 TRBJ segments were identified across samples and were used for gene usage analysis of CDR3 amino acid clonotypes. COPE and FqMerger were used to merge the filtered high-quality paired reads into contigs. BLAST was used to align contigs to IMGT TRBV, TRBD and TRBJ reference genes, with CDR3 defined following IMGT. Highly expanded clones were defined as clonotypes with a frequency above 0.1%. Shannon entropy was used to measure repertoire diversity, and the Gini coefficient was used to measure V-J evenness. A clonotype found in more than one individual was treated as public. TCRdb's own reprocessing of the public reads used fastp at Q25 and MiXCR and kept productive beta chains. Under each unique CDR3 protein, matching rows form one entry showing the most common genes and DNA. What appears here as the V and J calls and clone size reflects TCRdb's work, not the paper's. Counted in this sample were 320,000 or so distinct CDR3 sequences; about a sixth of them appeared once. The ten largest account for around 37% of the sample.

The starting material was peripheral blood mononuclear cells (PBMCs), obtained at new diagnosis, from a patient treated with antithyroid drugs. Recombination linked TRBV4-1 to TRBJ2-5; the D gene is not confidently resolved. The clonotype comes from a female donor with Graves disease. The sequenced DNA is TGCGCCAGCAGCGCGGCTGGGGAGACCCAGTACTTC. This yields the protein CASSAAGETQYF.